The clone carrying this TCR beta chain was detected a few times. This CDR3 has 13 amino acids. Germline CDR1 ENHRY, CDR2 SYGVKD. The V and J ends lost 0 bases and 10 bases respectively, with 10 bases between them. These data belong to a study of identical twins. One entry per CDR3 protein, called by TCRdb with MiXCR from the 5' RACE reads. The profile shows about 810,000 distinct CDR3 sequences, 9% to 15% of them singletons. Separately, the same data were catalogued under a study of yellow fever vaccine responses in identical twins.

The TCR comes from a woman under 30 in good health. The sample comprised PBMCs. The V call is TRBV10-3, the J call TRBJ2-1; no definite D call. CDR3 loop: CAISESRPTEQFF. CDR3 DNA: TGTGCCATCAGTGAGTCGCGCCCGACGGAGCAGTTCTTC.